These T cell receptor beta chains were read from a single sample in a study of blood T cell repertoires in COVID-19. Sequencing was performed with immunoSEQ multiplex PCR; in TCRdb, only in-frame clones are kept and a portion is missing. The data hold roughly 320,000 clones, with 85% observed a single time. The sample was peripheral blood. Receptors originate from a human donor in a cohort sampled during active COVID-19. CDR3s include the opening cysteine and the closing phenylalanine or tryptophan. The D gene is left open where the match is weak. Some rows mark clone size as missing; the rest say once, few, many or name a class of expanded clone.

>.|TRBV5-1|TRBJ2-6|.
CASSSQVSGANVLTF
TGCGCCAGCAGCAGTCAGGTCTCTGGGGCCAACGTCCTGACTTTC
>once|TRBV6-5|TRBJ1-3|TRBD1
CASSLTGERNTIYF
TGTGCCAGCTCCCTGACAGGGGAAAGAAACACCATATATTTT
>.|TRBV27|TRBJ1-1|.
CASSLRGPNTEAFF
TGTGCCAGCAGTCTACGCGGCCCAAACACTGAAGCTTTCTTT
>.|TRBV14|TRBJ1-1|.
CASSQQGMHTEAFF
TGTGCCAGCAGCCAACAGGGGATGCACACTGAAGCTTTCTTT
>.|TRBV3-1/TRBV3-2|TRBJ1-2|TRBD1
CATRDRLNYGYTF
TGTGCCACAAGGGACAGGCTAAACTATGGCTACACCTTC
>.|TRBV4-2|TRBJ1-1|.
CASSQGERNTEAFF
TGTGCCAGCAGCCAAGGTGAGAGGAACACTGAAGCTTTCTTT
>once|TRBV25-1|TRBJ1-2|.
CASSEASGYTF
TGTGCCAGCAGTGAAGCGTCTGGCTACACCTTC
>.|TRBV7-9|TRBJ1-6|TRBD1
CASSAPGQGFSPLHF
TGTGCCAGCAGCGCACCGGGACAGGGATTTTCACCCCTCCACTTT
>.|TRBV6-5|TRBJ2-1|.
CASSPAGPNNEQFF
TGTGCCAGCAGTCCCGCGGGGCCAAACAATGAGCAGTTCTTC
>.|TRBV6-5|TRBJ1-2|TRBD1
CASSSTGDPNGYTF
TGTGCCAGCAGCTCTACAGGGGATCCTAATGGCTACACCTTC
>.|TRBV6-5|TRBJ1-5|TRBD1
CASSRDREGNQPQHF
TGTGCCAGCAGTCGGGACAGGGAAGGCAATCAGCCCCAGCATTTT
>.|TRBV7-9|TRBJ2-1|TRBD2
CASSLGGSSGSYNEQFF
TGTGCCAGCAGCTTAGGGGGTTCTAGCGGTTCCTACAATGAGCAGTTCTTC
>few|TRBV30|TRBJ1-5|TRBD1
CAWSVGQEGYQPQHF
TGTGCCTGGAGTGTCGGACAGGAAGGATATCAGCCCCAGCATTTT
>.|TRBV5-4|TRBJ2-1|.
CASSYTFDEQFF
TGTGCCAGCAGTTACACATTTGATGAGCAGTTCTTC
>once|TRBV6-5|TRBJ2-1|.
CASYMRASGEQFF
TGTGCCAGCTATATGAGGGCGTCCGGGGAGCAGTTCTTC
>.|TRBV12-5|TRBJ1-5|.
CASGQTGSSNQPQHF
TGTGCTAGTGGTCAGACAGGATCTAGCAATCAGCCCCAGCATTTT
>.|TRBV6-5|TRBJ2-2|TRBD1
CASRRTGGWVGELFF
TGTGCCAGCAGGAGGACAGGGGGTTGGGTCGGGGAGCTGTTTTTT
>.|TRBV24-1|TRBJ1-2|TRBD1
CATRAGTGSYGYTF
TGTGCCACCAGAGCCGGGACAGGGAGCTATGGCTACACCTTC
>.|TRBV7-3|TRBJ1-2|.
CASSPKRYIGYTF
TGTGCCAGCAGTCCTAAGCGTTACATTGGCTACACCTTC
>.|TRBV6-1|TRBJ1-5|.
CASSEAGGNQPQHF
TGTGCCAGCAGTGAAGCCGGGGGCAATCAGCCCCAGCATTTT
>.|TRBV4-1|TRBJ1-1|.
CASSQVTRLNTEAFF
TGCGCCAGCAGCCAAGTAACCAGATTGAACACTGAAGCTTTCTTT
>once|TRBV27|TRBJ2-6|TRBD1
CASSLSNRWDRGSGANVLTF
TGTGCCAGCAGTTTATCGAACAGGTGGGACAGGGGTTCTGGGGCCAACGTCCTGACTTTC
>.|TRBV7-9|TRBJ1-6|TRBD1
CASATQGWKSPLHF
TGTGCCAGCGCCACACAGGGGTGGAAGTCACCCCTCCACTTT
>.|TRBV18|TRBJ1-1|.
CASSPLQGEAFF
TGTGCCAGCTCACCATTACAGGGAGAGGCTTTCTTT
>.|TRBV4-1|TRBJ1-2|.
CASSQPPSGNYYGYTF
TGCGCCAGCAGCCAACCTCCCTCAGGGAATTACTATGGCTACACCTTC
>.|TRBV27|TRBJ2-2|.
CASSLLGSGELFF
TGTGCCAGCAGTTTACTAGGTTCCGGGGAGCTGTTTTTT
>few|TRBV3-1/TRBV3-2|TRBJ1-5|.
CASSQASDQPQHF
TGTGCCAGCAGCCAAGCTTCGGATCAGCCCCAGCATTTT
>.|TRBV7-9|TRBJ1-2|TRBD1
CASSSGQGVTGYTF
TGTGCCAGCAGCTCGGGACAGGGGGTGACCGGCTACACCTTC
>.|TRBV19|TRBJ2-1|.
CASNEDSYNEQFF
TGTGCCAGTAACGAGGACTCCTACAATGAGCAGTTCTTC
>.|TRBV19|TRBJ1-2|.
CASKIQGAGYTF
TGTGCCAGTAAGATCCAGGGCGCGGGCTACACCTTC
>.|TRBV7-2|TRBJ1-5|TRBD1
CASSSGQGRQPQHF
TGTGCCAGCAGCTCAGGACAGGGAAGACAGCCCCAGCATTTT
>.|TRBV6-5|TRBJ1-2|.
CASSYSEGLDGYTF
TGTGCCAGCAGTTACTCGGAGGGGCTGGATGGCTACACCTTC
>.|TRBV9|TRBJ2-3|.
CASSDSGEPTDTQYF
TGTGCCAGCAGCGACTCGGGAGAACCCACAGATACGCAGTATTTT
>.|TRBV6-6|TRBJ1-1|TRBD1
CASSPALRDRGNTEAFF
TGTGCCAGCAGTCCAGCTCTCCGGGACAGGGGGAACACTGAAGCTTTCTTT
>.|TRBV27|TRBJ1-5|.
CASSLRGINQPQHF
TGTGCCAGCAGTTTAAGAGGAATAAATCAGCCCCAGCATTTT
>.|TRBV14|TRBJ1-1|.
CASSQNRILGGVEAFF
TGTGCCAGCAGCCAAAATCGGATCCTAGGAGGGGTAGAAGCTTTCTTT
>few|TRBV6-5|TRBJ2-7|TRBD1
CASLLRGPEQYF
TGTGCCAGTCTACTGAGGGGGCCCGAGCAGTACTTC
>.|TRBV5-1|TRBJ1-2|TRBD1
CASSADRDYTF
TGCGCCAGCAGCGCCGACAGGGATTACACCTTC
>.|TRBV3-1/TRBV3-2|TRBJ2-5|.
CASSLSRGQETQYF
TGTGCCAGCAGTCTTTCTCGGGGCCAAGAGACCCAGTACTTC
>few|TRBV29-1|TRBJ2-2|.
CSVEDQGGELFF
TGCAGCGTTGAAGATCAGGGCGGGGAGCTGTTTTTT
>.|TRBV6-5|TRBJ1-1|TRBD1
CASSSQGWGTEAFF
TGTGCCAGCAGTTCACAGGGGTGGGGCACTGAAGCTTTCTTT
>.|TRBV5-1|TRBJ1-1|.
CASSPGGVNTEAFF
TGCGCCAGCAGCCCGGGTGGAGTTAACACTGAAGCTTTCTTT
>.|TRBV6-4|TRBJ1-2|TRBD1
CASSDGTGVGYTF
TGTGCCAGCAGTGACGGGACAGGGGTTGGCTACACCTTC
>.|TRBV14|TRBJ2-5|TRBD1
CASSPDSGTVFQETQYF
TGTGCCAGCAGCCCGGATTCTGGGACAGTTTTCCAAGAGACCCAGTACTTC
>.|TRBV18|TRBJ1-3|TRBD1
CASSRRTGDSGNTIYF
TGTGCCAGCTCCCGGCGGACAGGAGACTCTGGAAACACCATATATTTT
>.|TRBV5-1|TRBJ1-1|TRBD1
CASRTGATAEAFF
TGCGCCAGCAGGACAGGGGCTACCGCTGAAGCTTTCTTT
>.|TRBV24-1|TRBJ1-4|.
CATSDYRESEKLFF
TGTGCCACCAGTGATTACAGGGAGAGTGAAAAACTGTTTTTT
>.|TRBV19|TRBJ2-6|TRBD1
CASSTGTGVTGANVLTF
TGTGCCAGTAGTACCGGGACAGGGGTAACTGGGGCCAACGTCCTGACTTTC
>.|TRBV5-1|TRBJ2-1|.
CASSLAGQEMNEQFF
TGCGCCAGCAGCTTAGCGGGACAGGAGATGAATGAGCAGTTCTTC
>.|TRBV9|TRBJ1-4|.
CASSVGAGVYEKLFF
TGTGCCAGCAGCGTAGGGGCAGGGGTGTACGAAAAACTGTTTTTT
>few|TRBV7-8|TRBJ2-2|TRBD1
CASSLRGPSTGELFF
TGTGCCAGCAGCTTAAGGGGGCCAAGCACCGGGGAGCTGTTTTTT